Described below is a single T cell receptor (beta chain) sequence and its context. The authors prepared UMI-labeled TRB cDNA libraries by 5' RACE. For each CDR3 protein, TCRdb gives one entry from its re-call of the 5' RACE reads, without DNA. The sample includes about 120,000 distinct CDR3 sequences. This entry belongs to a study of CXCR3-negative and CXCR3-positive naive CD8 T cells. CDR3 length: 17 amino acids. Looked up from germline, CDR1 is SGHTA and CDR2 is FQGNSA. The sequence derives from a human donor in good health. Some clones in this sample may be carry-over from other donors' samples. Sequences were obtained from naive CXCR3- CD8+ T cells from blood. Regarding subset: CD45RO-CCR7+CD27+CD95- naive CD8+ T cells lacking CXCR3 (TNR3-). V and J are TRBV7-2 and TRBJ2-3; absent DNA, TCRdb's TRBD2 call cannot be checked. CDR3 region: CASSDRTSGGFTDTQYF.